Listed here are 32 T cell receptor beta chains from one sample, sequenced in a study of T cells in Graves' hyperthyroidism and ophthalmopathy. Template material for amplifying TCR beta CDR3 regions consisted of RNA transcripts. HTBI primers were employed in a first-round RT-PCR of the TCR CDR3. TCRdb used MiXCR to reprocess the multiplex PCR reads, holding one entry per CDR3 protein. Here the sample spans approximately 590,000 distinct CDR3 sequences, 15% to 19% being singletons. The material sequenced was blood. Every receptor here comes from a woman in her 30s with Graves' hyperthyroidism.

The chain recombines TRBV11-2 with TRBJ1-1, with D possibly being TRBD1 (5 bases). V lost 0 bases to trimming and J lost 10 bases, with 15 bases between them. The CDR3 loop spans 14 amino acids. CDR1 and CDR2 from the germline V gene are SGHAT and FQNNGV. The DNA of the CDR3 is TGTGCCAGCAGCTTAGATGGGGGATATGAGTCAGCTTTCTTT. Protein sequence: CASSLDGGYESAFF.

This clonotype was detected ten times or more. V and J are TRBV7-2 and TRBJ2-1, with TRBD1 as a possible D gene (7 bases). Trimming cost V 5 bases and J 7 bases, with 18 bases left between them. The CDR3 covers 15 residues. Per the germline V gene, CDR1 is SGHTA and CDR2 is FQGNSA. In DNA form, the CDR3 reads TGTGCCAGCAGCCCGCAGGGGGGCGTAAATAATGAGCAGTTCTTC. Protein: CASSPQGGVNNEQFF.

This clonotype has more than one count but fewer than ten. The J gene is TRBJ1-1, the V gene TRBV5-4; possibly TRBD1 for D (6 bases). This CDR3 comprises 16 residues. Germline-derived CDR1 and CDR2 are SGHNT and YYREEE (reference sequence). V lost 3 bases and J 0 bases, leaving 15 bases between the germline ends. CDR3 sequence: CASSSYRDPLNTEAFF. CDR3 nucleotides: TGTGCCAGCAGCTCATACAGGGACCCGCTGAACACTGAAGCTTTCTTT.

The DNA of the CDR3 is TGTGCCTGGAGTGAGGCTAGGGCTAATCAGCCCCAGCATTTT. Protein sequence: CAWSEARANQPQHF. The genes are TRBV30 and TRBJ1-5; no definite D call. The CDR3 is 14 amino acids. Trimming shortened V by 1 base and J by 4 bases, and 11 bases separated the two germline ends. Germline CDR1 is GTSNPN and CDR2 is SVGIG (reference sequence).

This clonotype has ten or more counts. This rearrangement joins TRBV30 to TRBJ2-7; 7 bases agree with TRBD2. Trimming cost V 0 bases and J 5 bases; bases outside gene matches: 10. The CDR3 loop spans 15 amino acids. Germline CDR1 reads GTSNPN; CDR2 reads SVGIG (reference sequence). CDR3 in DNA: TGTGCCTGGAGTGTACATCTTTCTAGCGGAGACGAGCAGTACTTC. It codes for CAWSVHLSSGDEQYF.

J is TRBJ2-7 and V is TRBV7-2; no definite D call. The germline gives CDR1 SGHTA, CDR2 FQGNSA. This CDR3 region has 12 residues. The V end lost 10 bases, the J end lost 4 bases, and 14 bases lay between the germline ends. The CDR3 here is CATSEFGYEQYF. The DNA of the CDR3 is TGTGCCACCAGTGAATTCGGATACGAGCAGTACTTC.

This clonotype was found once. A clone one base away is much larger, so this may be a read error. Since the CDR3 does not end with the conserved phenylalanine or tryptophan, this likely comes from a read error. The DNA for the CDR3 is TGTGCCAGCAGCCCCTCGGCCTACGAGCAGTACCTC. Protein sequence: CASSPSAYEQYL. The chain is built from TRBV12-3 or TRBV12-4 and TRBJ2-7, with no clear D. V dropped 6 bases and J dropped 2 bases, with 8 bases sitting between them. The CDR3 covers 12 residues.

The sample holds many counts of this clonotype. This chain uses TRBV6-2 or TRBV6-3 with TRBJ2-7, with TRBD2 matching over 9 bases. The germline CDR1 and CDR2 sequences are MNHEY and SVGEGT. V shed 7 bases, J shed 3 bases, and the junction held 4 bases outside the gene matches. This CDR3 comprises 13 residues. The CDR3 region has the DNA TGTGCCAGCACCAGAGCGGGAGGCTACGAGCAGTACTTC. Protein product: CASTRAGGYEQYF.

Only a few counts were recorded for this clonotype. V gene TRBV5-1 combines with J gene TRBJ2-1, with no clear D. Looked up from germline, CDR1 is SGHRS and CDR2 is YFSETQ. The length of the CDR3 is 16 residues. V shed 0 bases and J shed 4 bases, with 14 bases lying between them. CDR3 in DNA: TGCGCCAGCAGCTTGGACCTGAATTACGGGTACAATGAGCAGTTCTTC. This codes for CASSLDLNYGYNEQFF.

V is TRBV6-1 and J is TRBJ1-5; weak D call: TRBD1 (5 bases). The germline V and J ends were trimmed by 3 bases and 10 bases, with 16 bases remaining between them. Germline V gives CDR1 MNHNS, CDR2 SASEGT. CDR3 length equals 14 residues. CDR3 residues: CASSDIGARGPQHF. DNA of the CDR3: TGTGCCAGCAGTGATATCGGGGCCCGAGGACCCCAGCATTTT.

This clonotype has at least ten counts. V usage is TRBV2 and J usage is TRBJ2-7; TRBD1 agrees at 7 bases. CDR3 length: 16 amino acids. Trimming took 4 bases from V and 2 from J; bases not matched to a gene: 11. Germline V gene sequence: CDR1 SNHLY, CDR2 FYNNEI. CDR3 DNA sequence: TGTGCCAGCAGTGTCCTTACAGGGGCGAGACCCTACGAGCAGTACTTC. Translation: CASSVLTGARPYEQYF.

The chain carries TRBV2 and TRBJ1-2, with D unclear. The CDR3 has 16 amino acids. Germline CDR1 is SNHLY and CDR2 is FYNNEI. The V and J ends lost 7 bases and 1 base respectively, with 19 bases between them. The CDR3 loop is CASMVTRSVRNYGYTF. Here the CDR3 DNA reads TGTGCCAGCATGGTTACTAGAAGTGTCCGTAACTATGGCTACACCTTC. Full variable domain (outside the CDR3, taken from reference TRBV2 and TRBJ1-2): EPEVTQTPSHQVTQMGQEVILRCVPISNHLYFYWYRQILGQKVEFLVSFYNNEISEKSEIFDDQFSVERPDGSNFTLKIRSTKLEDSAMYFCASMVTRSVRNYGYTFGSGTRLTVV.

This clonotype was observed at least ten times. J is TRBJ2-5 and V is TRBV6-2 or TRBV6-3; D remains ambiguous. The CDR3 runs 15 residues. From germline, CDR1 is MNHEY and CDR2 SVGEGT. V was pared by 0 bases and J by 3 bases, with 11 bases between. CDR3 DNA: TGTGCCAGCAGTTACTCGGGCCTTGGGGAAGAGACCCAGTACTTC. This sequence encodes CASSYSGLGEETQYF.

V gene TRBV4-1 combines with J gene TRBJ2-1, with unresolved D. The CDR3 length is 16 residues. Germline CDR1 and CDR2: MGHRA and YSYEKL. Trimming removed 4 bases from V and 3 bases from J, with 16 bases in between. CDR3 protein: CASSLEVVTDYNEQFF. The CDR3 nucleotides read TGCGCCAGCAGCCTCGAGGTGGTAACGGACTACAATGAGCAGTTCTTC.

This clonotype appeared a few times. This rearrangement joins TRBV7-2 to TRBJ2-2; TRBD1 agrees at 9 bases. Germline V gives CDR1 SGHTA, CDR2 FQGNSA. This CDR3 region has 14 residues. With 5 bases clipped from V and 3 bases from J, the junction kept 1 base outside the gene matches. CDR3 loop: CASSRDRDTGELFF. CDR3 nucleotide sequence: TGTGCCAGCAGCAGGGACAGGGACACCGGGGAGCTGTTTTTT.

This rearrangement joins TRBV5-1 to TRBJ1-2; TRBD1 matches 8 bases. CDR1 is SGHRS and CDR2 is YFSETQ in the germline V gene. Trimming cost V 4 bases and J 11 bases; bases outside gene matches: 7. The CDR3 is made up of 12 amino acids. CDR3 in DNA: TGCGCCAGCAGCGTGGACAGGGAGGGATACACCTTC. Amino acid sequence: CASSVDREGYTF.

Ten or more counts support this clonotype. The chain is built from TRBV14 and TRBJ2-5; D is possibly TRBD1 (6 bases). The CDR3 runs 14 residues. The germline gives CDR1 SGHDN, CDR2 FVKESK. Trimming took 4 bases from V and 0 from J, leaving 9 bases between them. In nucleotides, the CDR3 is TGTGCCAGCAGCCGGGGGCTGTACCAAGAGACCCAGTACTTC. Protein product: CASSRGLYQETQYF.

The genes are TRBV4-1 and TRBJ2-5, with 8 nucleotides matching TRBD1. Germline V gives CDR1 MGHRA, CDR2 YSYEKL. The CDR3 extends over 17 amino acids. V dropped 0 bases and J dropped 1; count of bases not matched to a gene: 7. CDR3 nucleotide sequence: TGCGCCAGCAGCCAAGATCGACCCGGGACAGGCCAAGAGACCCAGTACTTC. Translation: CASSQDRPGTGQETQYF.

This clonotype showed up many times. The chain has TRBV7-9 and TRBJ2-1; the D call may be TRBD1 or TRBD2 (5 bases each). The CDR3 totals 12 residues. Per the germline V gene, CDR1 is SEHNR and CDR2 is FQNEAQ (reference sequence). V shed 6 bases and J shed 8 bases, with 11 bases lying between them. The CDR3 is CASSKLGDEQFF. The CDR3 coding sequence is TGTGCCAGCAGTAAACTGGGGGATGAGCAGTTCTTC. The variable domain in full, with the rest retrieved from reference TRBV7-9 and TRBJ2-1, is DTGVSQNPRHKITKRGQNVTFRCDPISEHNRLYWYRQTLGQGPEFLTYFQNEAQLEKSRLLSDRFSAERPKGSFSTLEIQRTEQGDSAMYLCASSKLGDEQFFGPGTRLTVL.

The V gene is TRBV27, the J gene TRBJ2-2; 9 nucleotides match TRBD2. The CDR3 is 13 residues long. Losses at the gene ends were 10 bases for V and 5 bases for J; bases not matched to a gene: 5. Germline CDR1 is MNHEY and CDR2 is SMNVEV (reference sequence). The DNA for the CDR3 is TGTGCCACCGGGCTAGCGGGGACCGGGGAGCTGTTTTTT. It is translated as CATGLAGTGELFF.

The sample holds many counts of this clonotype. The V and J genes are TRBV20-1 and TRBJ2-7; no reliable D call. Germline V gene lookup returns CDR1 DFQATT and CDR2 SNEGSKA (reference sequence). CDR3 length equals 14 residues. V shed 0 bases and J shed 3 bases, with 12 bases lying between them. CDR3 DNA: TGCAGTGCTAGAGATCCCATAATAGACTACGAGCAGTACTTC. Translation gives CSARDPIIDYEQYF.

This clonotype was found a few times. The chain joins TRBV20-1 to TRBJ2-7; 9 bases fit TRBD1. V was pared by 6 bases and J by 4 bases, with 4 bases of the junction left unmatched. CDR1 is DFQATT, CDR2 SNEGSKA, per germline (reference sequence). CDR3 size: 12 residues. CDR3 loop: CSANRGQYEQYF. CDR3 bases: TGCAGTGCCAACAGGGGGCAGTACGAGCAGTACTTC.

Regarding this clonotype: A much larger clone is a single base away; this may be a read error. This chain joins TRBV10-3 and TRBJ2-1; TRBD2 matches at 11 bases. The CDR3 runs to 14 residues. The germline CDR1 and CDR2 sequences are ENHRY and SYGVKD. J was trimmed by 10 bases and V by 5 bases; bases with no gene match: 7. The CDR3 DNA sequence: TGTGCCATCAGTCCCGGGACTAGCGGATACGAGCAGTTCTTC. Its protein is CAISPGTSGYEQFF.

In its sample, this clonotype was seen many times. The chain employs TRBV30 and TRBJ2-3; the D gene is possibly TRBD1 (6 bases). The CDR3 sequence is 13 residues long. Per the germline V gene, CDR1 is GTSNPN and CDR2 is SVGIG (reference sequence). Trimming removed 0 bases from V and 4 bases from J, with 8 bases in between. CDR3 sequence: CAWSVQGPDTQYF. The CDR3 DNA follows: TGTGCCTGGAGTGTACAGGGCCCAGATACGCAGTATTTT.

There are a few counts of this clonotype. V usage is TRBV24-1 and J usage is TRBJ2-6; D is unresolved. Trimming removed 4 bases at V and 1 base at J, with 10 bases between. This CDR3 is built from 16 residues. Germline V CDR1 and CDR2: KGHDR, SFDVKD. CDR3: CATSESGRSGANVLTF. CDR3 nucleotides: TGTGCCACCAGTGAATCCGGACGGTCTGGGGCCAACGTCCTGACTTTC.

About this clonotype: A much larger clone differs from this one at a single base, so this may be a read error. The chain combines TRBV6-9 with TRBJ2-1; D possibly corresponds to TRBD2 (6 bases). CDR3 length: 14 residues. Germline assignment: CDR1 MNHGY and CDR2 SVAAGI. The ends were cut back, 2 bases at V and 6 bases at J, with 11 bases in the middle. This CDR3 reads CASSYNGGCNEQFF. The DNA for the CDR3 is TGTGCCAGCAGTTATAACGGGGGATGCAATGAGCAGTTCTTC.

This clonotype came up many times. The rearrangement links TRBV6-1 to TRBJ1-2; 7 bases fit TRBD1. J gave up 1 base and V 5 bases, and 16 bases lay outside the gene matches. The CDR3 runs 18 residues. CDR1 and CDR2 from the germline V gene are MNHNS and SASEGT. CDR3 sequence reads: CASSSFLDRRLLNYGYTF. CDR3 nucleotides: TGTGCCAGCAGTTCATTCCTGGACAGGCGACTTCTTAACTATGGCTACACCTTC.

This clonotype was observed at least ten times. The chain links TRBV12-3 or TRBV12-4 to TRBJ1-1, with 8 bases lining up with TRBD1. V lost 6 bases and J lost 6; bases outside the gene matches: 6. The CDR3 covers 13 residues. CDR3 sequence (DNA): TGTGCCAGCAGACAGATACAGGGGGCTGAAGCTTTCTTT. It codes for CASRQIQGAEAFF.

A word on this clonotype: The junction and the germline gene differ at one end; a read error may be behind it. The chain has TRBV12-3 or TRBV12-4 and TRBJ2-5; D may correspond to TRBD1 or TRBD2 (5 bases each). The CDR3 has 16 residues. The CDR3 sequence: CVSSSPSRDGQETQYF. The CDR3, as DNA: TGTGTCAGCAGTTCACCTTCCCGGGACGGACAAGAGACCCAGTACTTC.

This chain links TRBV27 with TRBJ1-2; D uncertain. The V end was cut by 11 bases, the J end by 0 bases, with 10 bases between. The CDR3 totals 12 residues. Germline V gives CDR1 MNHEY, CDR2 SMNVEV (reference sequence). CDR3 amino acids: CAVGPPNYGYTF. The CDR3 DNA reads TGTGCCGTCGGACCTCCTAACTATGGCTACACCTTC.

Only one count was recorded for this clonotype. This rearrangement joins TRBV7-2 to TRBJ2-7; no firm D call. From germline, CDR1 is SGHTA and CDR2 FQGNSA. The CDR3 extends over 15 amino acids. Trimming stripped 4 bases from V and 2 bases from J, with 15 bases between. CDR3 in amino acids: CASSSLERSPYEQYF. DNA of the CDR3: TGTGCCAGCAGCTCTTTAGAGCGTTCCCCCTACGAGCAGTACTTC.

This clonotype was detected a few times. The chain recombines TRBV19 with TRBJ1-5; D ambiguous. The CDR3 is 15 amino acids. The V gene's germline CDR1 is LNHDA and CDR2 SQIVND (reference sequence). V lost 1 base, J lost 3 bases, and 10 bases lay in between. The CDR3 spells CASSIGTVNNQPQHF. CDR3 nucleotide sequence: TGTGCCAGTAGTATAGGAACAGTTAACAATCAGCCCCAGCATTTT.